The 8 T cell receptor beta chains presented below share a single source sample, sequenced in a study of identical twins. Each CDR3 protein gets one entry after TCRdb re-called the 5' RACE reads with MiXCR. The sample carries around 1.7 million distinct CDR3 sequences, around 29% recorded once. What was sequenced was cord blood. These receptors all stem from a newborn girl in good health.

This clonotype was picked up a small number of times. Written as DNA, the CDR3 is TGTGCCAGCAGTTTCTTTGCGACGACAGGTTTCTATGGCTACACCTTC. It yields the protein CASSFFATTGFYGYTF. This chain links TRBV28 with TRBJ1-2; D is perhaps TRBD1 (6 bases). Trimming cost V 3 bases and J 4 bases, with 18 bases left between them. This CDR3 is built from 16 residues. The germline CDR1 and CDR2 sequences are MDHEN and SYDVKM.

This rearrangement joins TRBV12-5 to TRBJ2-2, with D tentatively TRBD1 or TRBD2 (5 bases each). The germline V gene has CDR1 LGHNT and CDR2 FRNRAP. Trimming cost V 6 bases and J 7 bases, with 9 bases left between them. CDR3 length: 12 amino acids. The CDR3 protein is CASGRDVGELFF. The CDR3, as DNA: TGTGCTAGTGGCCGGGACGTCGGGGAGCTGTTTTTT.

This chain uses TRBV29-1 with TRBJ2-7; TRBD1 agrees at 10 bases. CDR3 length equals 14 residues. Trimming at V came to 1 base and at J to 2 bases, leaving 2 bases not matched to a gene. Germline V gene data show CDR1 as SQVTM and CDR2 as ANQGSEA. CDR3 region: CSVEGTGGPYEQYF. The CDR3 nucleotides read TGCAGCGTTGAAGGGACAGGGGGACCCTACGAGCAGTACTTC.

The DNA for the CDR3 is TGCAGCGTCTACCGGACAGGTGAAGCTTTCTTT. Translation gives CSVYRTGEAFF. V and J are TRBV29-1 and TRBJ1-1; 7 positions match TRBD1. J gave up 7 bases and V 6 bases, and 5 bases lay outside the gene matches. Per germline, CDR1 SQVTM and CDR2 ANQGSEA. The CDR3 runs 11 residues.

The chain carries TRBV5-5 and TRBJ2-2, with 8 bases that match TRBD1. The germline gives CDR1 SGHKS, CDR2 YYEKEE (reference sequence). J was trimmed by 4 bases and V by 4 bases; bases with no gene match: 6. The CDR3 runs to 15 residues. In nucleotides, the CDR3 is TGTGCCAGCAGCCATTGGGACAGGCGCACCGGGGAGCTGTTTTTT. Its protein product is CASSHWDRRTGELFF.

This chain joins TRBV7-2 and TRBJ1-5, with D possibly being TRBD1 (5 bases). This CDR3 is built from 15 residues. Trimming cost V 0 bases and J 7 bases, with 13 bases left between them. Germline CDR1 reads SGHTA; CDR2 reads FQGNSA. The CDR3 protein is CASSLAGRGRQPQHF. The DNA of the CDR3 is TGTGCCAGCAGCTTAGCGGGTAGGGGTCGGCAGCCCCAGCATTTT.

The chain recombines TRBV28 with TRBJ2-5; the D is unclear. The V end was cut by 6 bases, the J end by 5 bases, with 13 bases between. This CDR3 is built from 13 residues. CDR1 and CDR2 (germline): MDHEN, SYDVKM. The CDR3: CASRPDLVETQYF. The DNA for the CDR3 is TGTGCCAGCAGGCCCGACCTAGTGGAGACCCAGTACTTC.

There are many counts of this clonotype. The junction differs from germline at one of its ends, possibly a read error. The chain carries TRBV12-3 or TRBV12-4 and TRBJ1-1, with D unclear. This CDR3 is 13 amino acids long. This chain's CDR3 is CASSLEVNTEAFF. The CDR3, as DNA: TGTGCCAGCAGCTTAGAGGTGAACACTGAAGCTTTCTTT.